The 4 T cell receptor beta chains in this list originate from one sample, sequenced in a study of cytomegalovirus exposure and HLA in healthy donors (dated by TCRdb to 2017 to 2019). Libraries were prepared through the immunoSEQ multiplex PCR assay. The multiplex PCR relied on a mix of 60 forward primers for TCR Vbeta segments and 13 reverse primers for TCR Jbeta segments. Imported from immuneACCESS, the table was reduced by TCRdb to in-frame sequences with V and J called. These copies leave out some clones; in studies compared against another copy, an unresolved V gene accounts for under half, and the cause of the remainder is not known. The sample table lists about 69,000 clones, about three quarters of them with a count of one. Of the sample, over 2.5% falls within the top ten clones. Source material: PBMCs. These receptor sequences come from a man aged 18 to 30 in good health and CMV-seronegative.

This chain joins TRBV9 and TRBJ2-5; 7 bases are a match to TRBD1. V trimming: 0 bases; J trimming: 5 bases; junction bases outside the gene matches: 7. The CDR3 spans 15 residues. Per germline, CDR1 SGDLS and CDR2 YYNGEE. CDR3 amino acids: CASSVESRGLETQYF. The CDR3 DNA reads TGTGCCAGCAGCGTAGAATCGAGGGGGCTGGAGACCCAGTACTTC.

CDR3 residues: CASNPAGMNTEAFF. In DNA, the CDR3 is TGTGCCAGCAATCCCGCAGGGATGAACACTGAAGCTTTCTTT. The chain is built from TRBV27 and TRBJ1-1; possible D gene TRBD1, 5 bases. Trimming left V 7 bases short and J 0 bases short, with 12 bases between. This CDR3 has 14 residues. Germline CDR1 MNHEY, CDR2 SMNVEV (reference sequence).

This clone was detected only once. This rearrangement joins TRBV30 to TRBJ2-7; 10 nucleotides match TRBD1. In germline, CDR1 is GTSNPN, CDR2 SVGIG (reference sequence). After removal of 4 bases from V and 3 bases from J, the junction contained 6 bases not matched to a gene. The CDR3 extends over 14 amino acids. CDR3 nucleotides: TGTGCCTGGAAGGCCGGGACAGGGGACTACGAGCAGTACTTC. This sequence encodes CAWKAGTGDYEQYF.

The chain carries TRBV5-1 and TRBJ2-5; a possible D gene is TRBD1 (5 bases). The CDR3 spans 14 residues. The V gene's germline CDR1 is SGHRS and CDR2 YFSETQ. V shed 0 bases and J shed 4 bases, with 10 bases lying between them. CDR3 nucleotides: TGCGCCAGCAGCTTGGATGGGGCAAGAGAGACCCAGTACTTC. It translates to CASSLDGARETQYF.